This record concerns one T cell receptor beta chain sequence. Its antigen is as yet unknown. This record belongs to a study of T cell clonotyping in hematopoietic cell transplantation. Study observations and caveats: No sorting was done, leaving CD4 and CD8 contributions mixed. Recipient TCR diversity dropped after transplant; expanded clonotypes rose from day 30 to 180.

Data came from immunoSEQ multiplex PCR; TCRdb stores just in-frame clones and leaves some out. The sample lists some 100 clones, roughly 80% occurring once. This CDR3 has 15 residues. The germline gives CDR1 SGHDN, CDR2 FVKESK. The V and J ends lost 6 bases and 0 bases respectively, with 12 bases between them. This TCR was recovered from a male patient in his thirties who had an allogeneic stem cell transplant, so T cells may come from the graft donor. Some clones in this sample may be carry-over from other donors' samples. This chain uses TRBV14 with TRBJ1-3, with unresolved D. Sequences were derived from PBMCs, sampled 100 days after allogeneic stem cell transplant. The CDR3 loop is CASSLDLYSGNTIYF. CDR3 coding DNA: TGTGCCAGCAGTCTCGACCTCTACTCTGGAAACACCATATATTTT.